This T cell receptor (beta chain) was captured in a study of CD8 T cells in ankylosing spondylitis. Study-wide points: A TCR beta motif of 7 to 9 highly homologous variants seemed to mark ankylosing spondylitis blood.

Per germline, CDR1 ENHRY and CDR2 SYGVKD. Between the trimmed V and J ends, which lost 6 bases and 0 bases, there was a span of 8 bases. The CDR3 sequence is 13 residues long. TCRdb re-called the 5' RACE reads with MiXCR, one entry per CDR3 protein. The table lists 750,000 to 850,000 distinct CDR3 sequences, approximately 12% of them singletons. This clonotype was seen at least ten times. Its antigen is as yet unknown. Material for sequencing was blood, either unsorted or a sorted T cell fraction (not recorded which). The chain joins TRBV10-3 to TRBJ1-1; unclear D gene. This TCR was recovered from a male donor with ankylosing spondylitis. CDR3 protein: CAIRNVLNTEAFF. Here the CDR3 DNA reads TGTGCCATCAGAAACGTATTGAACACTGAAGCTTTCTTT.